Listed below are T cell receptor beta chains from one sample, sequenced in a study of CXCR3-negative and CXCR3-positive naive CD8 T cells. Using the 5' RACE reads, TCRdb records one entry per CDR3 protein without DNA. Found here are some 150,000 distinct CDR3 sequences; the top ten clones hold less than 0.55%. Source material: naive CXCR3+ CD8+ T cells from blood. Receptors originate from a human donor in good health. Some clones in this sample may be carry-over from other donors' samples. The CDR3 runs from the conserved cysteine through the conserved F or W. Each record gives: J gene, V gene, CDR3 protein.

>TRBJ2-3|TRBV19
CASSMAQGPSTDTQYF
>TRBJ2-7|TRBV14
CASSLAGQGSHEQYF
>TRBJ2-7|TRBV29-1
CSVDLDYEQYF
>TRBJ1-2|TRBV20-1
CSASEPRAGPSYGYTF
>TRBJ1-2|TRBV7-6
CASSGRQGSYGYTF
>TRBJ2-7|TRBV6-2/TRBV6-3
CASSYSSGPSYEQYF
>TRBJ2-3|TRBV29-1
CSVGVAGTSWDISTDTQYF
>TRBJ2-7|TRBV29-1
CSVVWNYYEQYF
>TRBJ1-2|TRBV27
CASSPDSNNYGYTF
>TRBJ2-7|TRBV27
CASSLNRHYKQYF
>TRBJ1-4|TRBV7-9
CASSPEVEKLFF
>TRBJ2-3|TRBV20-1
CSALAGVGADTQYF
>TRBJ2-5|TRBV13
CASSGTSGSVETQYF
>TRBJ2-7|TRBV11-2
CASSSRGTQRYYEQYF
>TRBJ2-7|TRBV6-5
CASNQGARSYEQYF
>TRBJ2-6|TRBV7-2
CASSFQVSGANVLTF
>TRBJ2-1|TRBV6-6
CASSYTGRDEQFF
>TRBJ2-2|TRBV12-3/TRBV12-4
CASSFPGQGTGELFF
>TRBJ1-4|TRBV4-3
CASSQVLGSFNEKLFF
>TRBJ2-7|TRBV9
CASSVEASGSYEQYF
>TRBJ1-5|TRBV7-9
CASSLANNQPQHF
>TRBJ1-6|TRBV15
CATSRDLSGGSPLHF
>TRBJ2-7|TRBV7-9
CASSLPGAFQQYF
>TRBJ2-1|TRBV12-3/TRBV12-4
CASSFHSGTYNEQFF
>TRBJ2-1|TRBV7-3
CASSLYKGSYNEQFF
>TRBJ2-2|TRBV29-1
CSATETNTGELFF
>TRBJ2-1|TRBV28
CASTHGQGLHEQFF
>TRBJ2-7|TRBV21-1
CASSKKKTGTVSYEQYF
>TRBJ2-3|TRBV11-3
CASSHRVASPSTDTQYF
>TRBJ2-3|TRBV2
CASSDYGTGTGVVDTQYF
>TRBJ1-3|TRBV30
CAWYSGNTIYF
>TRBJ1-1|TRBV29-1
CSTGDWGTEAFF
>TRBJ2-3|TRBV29-1
CSVRASSGDTQYF
>TRBJ2-1|TRBV5-5
CASSSTGLNEQFF
>TRBJ2-7|TRBV9
CASSVEPSGNYEQYF
>TRBJ1-5|TRBV27
CASSLLGGGQPQHF
>TRBJ1-4|TRBV7-9
CASSFSGGGWNEKLFF
>TRBJ2-5|TRBV20-1
CSARDWASGKGETQYF
>TRBJ2-1|TRBV7-8
CASSLAPQRGPNHEQFF
>TRBJ2-1|TRBV15
CATSRPGVHNEQFF
>TRBJ2-1|TRBV7-2
CASSFPGTGGNNEQFF
>TRBJ1-2|TRBV27
CASSSRDRYHGYTF
>TRBJ2-3|TRBV5-5
CASSPGLAGIDTQYF
>TRBJ2-7|TRBV7-9
CASSLPGISYEQYF
>TRBJ2-5|TRBV27
CASSSWDRRETQYF
>TRBJ2-1|TRBV24-1
CATSDLVSGGDEQFF
>TRBJ2-7|TRBV20-1
CSAQRTSGAYEQYF
>TRBJ1-1|TRBV18
CASSPLTGDRLRGAEAFF
>TRBJ2-7|TRBV20-1
CSAQPGQGGNEQYF
>TRBJ2-3|TRBV29-1
CSVEALNSPRGDTQYF